The subject of this entry is one TCR beta chain. Its antigen remains unknown. V lost 6 bases to trimming and J lost 4 bases; unmatched junction nucleotides: 3. CDR1 and CDR2 from the germline V gene are SGHRS and YFSETQ. CDR3 length equals 13 residues. The sample belongs to a study of cytomegalovirus exposure and HLA in healthy donors. Here immunoSEQ multiplex PCR was the method, and the copy in TCRdb shows in-frame clones only, minus some. Among 35,000 to 55,000 clones listed, 80% to 95% were seen once. Findings and caveats of the study: Diagnosis of cytomegalovirus status made by the classifier reportedly showed high specificity and sensitivity. TCR beta chains numbering approximately 150 were designated cytomegalovirus-associated. In a later analysis, first-cohort TCR clusters were found to tend to co-occur in the 90 to 150 validation repertoires.

The sequence derives from a young woman in good health and CMV-seronegative. This chain joins TRBV5-1 and TRBJ1-4, with 7 positions matching TRBD1. The sequenced material came from PBMCs. CDR3 bases: TGCGCCAGCAAAAGGGGGCTTAATGAAAAACTGTTTTTT. This translates into CASKRGLNEKLFF.